This TCR beta chain is drawn from a study of T-cell memory formation after mild COVID-19. TCRdb reanalysed the 5' RACE reads using MiXCR and keeps one entry per CDR3 protein. The data hold under 550,000 distinct CDR3 sequences, with around a sixth observed a single time. The V gene's germline CDR1 is MNHEY and CDR2 SVGEGT. The CDR3 contains 14 residues. V lost 7 bases and J lost 4, with 14 bases in between. The V call is TRBV6-2 or TRBV6-3, the J call TRBJ1-5; D may be TRBD1 (6 bases). The sequence was obtained from an adult woman who had mild COVID-19 (a few samples of this study predate the infection). Cell type and time point are not known. Specimen: PBMCs or a T cell subset sorted from them (not recorded which). The CDR3 nucleotides are TGTGCCAGCACCCGGGGGCAGGTAAATCAGCCCCAGCATTTT. This translates into CASTRGQVNQPQHF.